The T cell receptor beta chain under discussion was sequenced for a study of blood T cell repertoires in COVID-19. Looked up from germline, CDR1 is SGDLS and CDR2 is YYNGEE. V gave up 0 bases and J gave up 5 bases; unmatched junction bases: 7. CDR3 size: 15 residues. Original methodology: Reference gene primer amplification in the assay estimated nucleated cell counts. Data came from immunoSEQ multiplex PCR; TCRdb stores just in-frame clones and leaves some out. V, J and clone size reflect that table, while D and trimming were determined from the DNA. The repertoire includes 130,000 to 150,000 clones, 80% to 90% of them detected once, and roughly 37% sits in the top ten.

Material: peripheral blood. The clonotype was recovered from a man in his forties or fifties who had recovered from COVID-19. The chain is built from TRBV9 and TRBJ2-5; 7 nucleotides align to TRBD2. The CDR3 bases are TGTGCCAGCAGCGTAGGCAGCGGGGAGGGCGAGACCCAGTACTTC. Amino acid sequence: CASSVGSGEGETQYF.